A selection of T cell receptor beta chains follows, all from one sample in a study of shared clonotypes between healthy human individuals. Data came from immunoSEQ multiplex PCR; TCRdb stores just in-frame clones and leaves some out. The table has about 2.4 million clones, over 85% seen once. The source material was naive CD4+ T cells from PBMCs. Receptor source: a man in his late teens or twenties in good health. Some clones in this sample may be carry-over from other donors' samples. Each CDR3 is given with its conserved first and last residue. Fields, in order: CDR3 protein, CDR3 DNA, clone size, V gene, D gene, CDR3 length, J gene. D genes are given only for firm matches. A row's size may be missing; if present it is once, few, many or a size class.

cdr3_aa: CASSQISGNTIYF
cdr3_nt: TGTGCCAGCAGCCAGATCTCTGGAAACACCATATATTTT
clone_size: few
v_call: TRBV6-5
d_call: -
cdr3_length: 13
j_call: TRBJ1-3

cdr3_aa: CASSKDRGNQPQHF
cdr3_nt: TGTGCCAGCAGTAAGGACAGGGGGAATCAGCCCCAGCATTTT
clone_size: -
v_call: TRBV6-5
d_call: TRBD1
cdr3_length: 14
j_call: TRBJ1-5

cdr3_aa: CSVRNSGVAFF
cdr3_nt: TGCAGCGTTCGTAATTCAGGGGTAGCTTTCTTT
clone_size: -
v_call: TRBV29-1
d_call: -
cdr3_length: 11
j_call: TRBJ1-1

cdr3_aa: CATTGAYEQYF
cdr3_nt: TGTGCCACTACCGGGGCCTACGAGCAGTACTTC
clone_size: -
v_call: TRBV6-6
d_call: -
cdr3_length: 11
j_call: TRBJ2-7

cdr3_aa: CASRTSGRTDTQYF
cdr3_nt: TGCGCCAGCCGGACTAGCGGGAGGACAGATACGCAGTATTTT
clone_size: -
v_call: TRBV5-1
d_call: TRBD2
cdr3_length: 14
j_call: TRBJ2-3

cdr3_aa: CAWSTAGAQPQHF
cdr3_nt: TGTGCCTGGAGTACGGCAGGCGCTCAGCCCCAGCATTTT
clone_size: -
v_call: TRBV30
d_call: -
cdr3_length: 13
j_call: TRBJ1-5

cdr3_aa: CASGGDEQYF
cdr3_nt: TGTGCCAGCGGGGGGGACGAGCAGTACTTC
clone_size: -
v_call: TRBV7-8
d_call: TRBD2
cdr3_length: 10
j_call: TRBJ2-7

cdr3_aa: CASSPLGGRVTEAFF
cdr3_nt: TGTGCCAGCAGCCCTCTGGGGGGGAGAGTCACTGAAGCTTTCTTT
clone_size: -
v_call: TRBV9
d_call: -
cdr3_length: 15
j_call: TRBJ1-1

cdr3_aa: CAWSGGLPVETQYF
cdr3_nt: TGTGCCTGGAGTGGGGGACTCCCTGTAGAGACCCAGTACTTC
clone_size: -
v_call: TRBV30
d_call: -
cdr3_length: 14
j_call: TRBJ2-5

cdr3_aa: CASSPLAGSYNEQFF
cdr3_nt: TGTGCCAGCAGCCCGCTAGCGGGGTCCTACAATGAGCAGTTCTTC
clone_size: -
v_call: TRBV7-2
d_call: TRBD2
cdr3_length: 15
j_call: TRBJ2-1

cdr3_aa: CATSRDVGGGRQNEQFF
cdr3_nt: TGTGCCACCAGCAGAGATGTAGGCGGCGGGAGACAAAATGAGCAGTTCTTC
clone_size: -
v_call: TRBV15
d_call: TRBD2
cdr3_length: 17
j_call: TRBJ2-1

cdr3_aa: CASSIVPGTSGRHSYEQYF
cdr3_nt: TGTGCCAGTAGTATAGTTCCTGGGACTAGCGGGAGACACTCCTACGAGCAGTACTTC
clone_size: -
v_call: TRBV19
d_call: TRBD2
cdr3_length: 19
j_call: TRBJ2-7

cdr3_aa: CASSSYNEQFF
cdr3_nt: TGCGCCAGCAGCTCCTACAATGAGCAGTTCTTC
clone_size: -
v_call: TRBV5-1
d_call: -
cdr3_length: 11
j_call: TRBJ2-1

cdr3_aa: CASRKAGPADTQYF
cdr3_nt: TGTGCCAGCAGGAAAGCGGGACCCGCAGATACGCAGTATTTT
clone_size: -
v_call: TRBV6-5
d_call: TRBD2
cdr3_length: 14
j_call: TRBJ2-3

cdr3_aa: CASEGPAYNEQFF
cdr3_nt: TGTGCCAGCGAAGGTCCAGCCTACAATGAGCAGTTCTTC
clone_size: -
v_call: TRBV19
d_call: -
cdr3_length: 13
j_call: TRBJ2-1

cdr3_aa: CASSEDSGRNYGYTF
cdr3_nt: TGTGCCAGCAGTGAAGATTCTGGGCGGAACTATGGCTACACCTTC
clone_size: -
v_call: TRBV6-1
d_call: -
cdr3_length: 15
j_call: TRBJ1-2

cdr3_aa: CATKPAGDYNEQFF
cdr3_nt: TGTGCCACCAAGCCGGCGGGGGACTACAATGAGCAGTTCTTC
clone_size: -
v_call: TRBV10-3
d_call: TRBD2
cdr3_length: 14
j_call: TRBJ2-1

cdr3_aa: CASTYSGRNQPQHF
cdr3_nt: TGTGCCAGTACGTATTCGGGGCGCAATCAGCCCCAGCATTTT
clone_size: -
v_call: TRBV19
d_call: -
cdr3_length: 14
j_call: TRBJ1-5

cdr3_aa: CASSRDSLAYF
cdr3_nt: TGTGCCAGCAGCCGGGACAGCCTTGCATACTTC
clone_size: -
v_call: TRBV5-6
d_call: TRBD1
cdr3_length: 11
j_call: TRBJ2-7

cdr3_aa: CASRAGQGDYGYTF
cdr3_nt: TGTGCCAGCAGGGCGGGACAGGGGGACTATGGCTACACCTTC
clone_size: -
v_call: TRBV6-1
d_call: TRBD1
cdr3_length: 14
j_call: TRBJ1-2

cdr3_aa: CASSLGRGTDTQYF
cdr3_nt: TGCGCCAGCAGCTTGGGGAGGGGCACAGATACGCAGTATTTT
clone_size: -
v_call: TRBV5-1
d_call: -
cdr3_length: 14
j_call: TRBJ2-3